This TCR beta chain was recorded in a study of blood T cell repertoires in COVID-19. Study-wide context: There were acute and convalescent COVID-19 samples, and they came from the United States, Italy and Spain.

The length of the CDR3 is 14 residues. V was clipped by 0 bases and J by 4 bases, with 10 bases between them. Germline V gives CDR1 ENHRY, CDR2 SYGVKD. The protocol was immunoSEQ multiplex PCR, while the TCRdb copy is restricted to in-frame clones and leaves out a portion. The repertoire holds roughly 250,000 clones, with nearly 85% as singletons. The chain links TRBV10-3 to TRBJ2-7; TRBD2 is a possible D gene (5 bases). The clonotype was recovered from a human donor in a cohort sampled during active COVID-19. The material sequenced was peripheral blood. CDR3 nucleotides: TGTGCCATCAGTGAGTCACTAAAGCGGTACGAGCAGTACTTC. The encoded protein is CAISESLKRYEQYF.